This record looks at one T cell receptor (beta chain) sequence and its context. What it binds is unknown. This sample is part of a study of glioma-infiltrating T cells. Using RNA template, CDR3s of TCR alpha and beta were amplified with iRepertoire arm-PCR. Input was roughly 85-450 ng of tissue mRNA or PBMC total RNA. In TCRdb, the multiplex PCR reads were re-called with MiXCR into one record per CDR3 protein. The sample has approximately 93,000 distinct CDR3 sequences; around 40% are singletons. Regarding the study as a whole: Non-neoplastic patients had below-expected tissue-blood divergence, while all gliomas exceeded expectation. Tissue and blood shared very few CDR3 sequences.

This TCR was recovered from a human donor with low-grade glioma or glioblastoma, undergoing nonglioma brain surgery, or in good health (not recorded which). Sequencing was done on a sample of glioma tissue, nonneoplastic brain tissue, or PBMCs (not recorded which).

Here the CDR3 reads CASSLTYPVGEQYF. The CDR3 bases are TGTGCCAGCAGCTTAACATATCCGGTGGGCGAGCAGTACTTC. This chain joins TRBV7-3 and TRBJ2-7; D is uncertain. V lost 0 bases to trimming and J lost 6 bases, with 12 bases between them. The CDR3 has 14 amino acids. Germline-derived CDR1 and CDR2 are SGHTA and FQGTGA.